This TCR beta chain is drawn from a study of T cells in Graves' hyperthyroidism and ophthalmopathy. Patients were aged 18 to 65, had disease duration under 2 months, and had newly diagnosed hyperthyroidism. The study collected blood at first hyperthyroidism diagnosis, before any ophthalmopathy symptoms arose. Whole-study results and caveats: Ophthalmopathy stood apart from stable hyperthyroidism in a 13 V-J model.

There are 13 residues in the CDR3. V was clipped by 4 bases and J by 7 bases, with 14 bases between them. The germline CDR1 and CDR2 sequences are SGHTS and YDEGEE. Amplification of TCR beta CDR3 regions was performed using RNA transcripts as template. TCR CDR3 regions were first amplified by RT-PCR with HTBI primers. TCRdb reprocessed the multiplex PCR reads with MiXCR, giving one entry per CDR3 protein. The repertoire holds more than 250,000 distinct CDR3 sequences, with 13% to 15% as singletons. This clonotype was found a few times. Antigen unknown. The chain employs TRBV5-8 and TRBJ1-1; D not certain. The receptor's source is a woman aged 45 to 65 with Graves' hyperthyroidism that later progressed to Graves' ophthalmopathy. What was sequenced was blood. The DNA of the CDR3 is TGTGCCAGCAGCGCGAGTTGGACCGATGAAGCTTTCTTT. It is translated as CASSASWTDEAFF.